Listed below are T cell receptor beta chains from one sample, sequenced in a study of blood T cell repertoires in COVID-19. The table came from immunoSEQ multiplex PCR; TCRdb's copy has only in-frame clones and leaves some out. The sample lists approximately 200,000 clones; 80% to 90% were seen once. The source material was PBMCs or T cells enriched from blood (not recorded which). Source of these receptors: a young woman in a cohort exposed to, infected with or recovered from COVID-19 (not recorded which). Each CDR3 is given with its conserved first and last residue. D genes are given only for firm matches. Where a row states a size, it is once, few, many or the class of an expanded clone; other rows omit it.

>TRBV28|TRBJ1-2|-|TRBD1
CASSLGTGADYGYTF
TGTGCCAGCAGTTTAGGGACAGGGGCCGACTATGGCTACACCTTC
>TRBV7-9|TRBJ1-2|-|-
CASSLIPSPVTNYGYTF
TGTGCCAGCAGCTTAATCCCCTCCCCCGTTACTAACTATGGCTACACCTTC
>TRBV24-1|TRBJ1-2|few|-
CATSAPGRGGSYGYTF
TGTGCCACCAGTGCCCCCGGCCGGGGGGGATCTTATGGCTACACCTTC
>TRBV15|TRBJ2-7|-|TRBD2
CATSRDGGLAGNFYEQYF
TGTGCCACCAGCAGAGATGGGGGACTAGCGGGAAACTTCTACGAGCAGTACTTC
>TRBV5-1|TRBJ2-1|-|-
CASSLVEGDGIEQFF
TGCGCCAGCAGCTTGGTCGAGGGGGATGGTATTGAGCAGTTCTTC
>TRBV7-6|TRBJ1-5|-|-
CASSTTDNQPQHF
TGTGCCAGCAGCACGACAGATAATCAGCCCCAGCATTTT
>TRBV28|TRBJ1-1|once|TRBD1
CASSFRGSTEAFF
TGTGCCAGCAGTTTCAGGGGGAGCACTGAAGCTTTCTTT
>TRBV5-5|TRBJ1-1|-|-
CASSLWQGGFMNTEAFF
TGTGCCAGCAGCTTGTGGCAGGGAGGTTTTATGAACACTGAAGCTTTCTTT
>TRBV19|TRBJ1-5|-|-
CASSIVGTTNQPQHF
TGTGCCAGTAGTATAGTGGGGACAACCAATCAGCCCCAGCATTTT
>TRBV6-5|TRBJ1-1|-|-
CASRLVMNTEAFF
TGTGCCAGCAGACTGGTCATGAACACTGAAGCTTTCTTT
>TRBV4-1|TRBJ2-2|-|-
CASSQVVPANTGELFF
TGCGCCAGCAGCCAAGTTGTCCCAGCGAACACCGGGGAGCTGTTTTTT
>TRBV19|TRBJ1-1|-|-
CASRFAGGFSYTEAFF
TGTGCCAGTAGATTCGCGGGCGGGTTTTCGTACACTGAAGCTTTCTTT
>TRBV6-5|TRBJ2-5|-|-
CASSYDDRWETQYF
TGTGCCAGCAGTTACGATGACAGATGGGAGACCCAGTACTTC
>TRBV2|TRBJ2-2|-|-
CASTRGANTGELFF
TGTGCCAGCACCAGGGGCGCAAACACCGGGGAGCTGTTTTTT
>TRBV24-1|TRBJ2-5|-|-
CATSDPGWESQYF
TGTGCCACCAGTGACCCGGGATGGGAGAGCCAGTACTTC
>TRBV2|TRBJ2-5|-|TRBD2
CASGSSGRVQETQYF
TGTGCCAGCGGGAGTAGCGGGAGGGTACAAGAGACCCAGTACTTC
>TRBV5-1|TRBJ2-5|-|-
CASSLGPGEETQYF
TGCGCCAGCAGCTTGGGCCCAGGGGAAGAGACCCAGTACTTC
>TRBV25-1|TRBJ2-3|-|TRBD1
CASSSGTGEIDTQYF
TGTGCCAGCAGTAGTGGGACAGGGGAAATAGATACGCAGTATTTT
>TRBV5-1|TRBJ2-1|-|-
CASSLSGDSYNEQFF
TGCGCCAGCAGCTTATCGGGAGACTCCTACAATGAGCAGTTCTTC
>TRBV7-8|TRBJ1-2|-|-
CASSLAGSYGYTF
TGTGCCAGCAGCTTAGCCGGGTCCTATGGCTACACCTTC
>TRBV6-4|TRBJ1-5|-|-
CASRANQPQHF
TGTGCCAGCCGAGCCAATCAGCCCCAGCATTTT
>TRBV2|TRBJ1-2|few|-
CASSENSGEAYGYTF
TGTGCCAGCAGTGAGAATAGTGGCGAGGCCTATGGCTACACCTTC
>TRBV10-3|TRBJ2-5|-|TRBD2
CAISPHSGRASETQYF
TGTGCCATCAGTCCACATAGCGGGAGGGCCTCAGAGACCCAGTACTTC
>TRBV19|TRBJ1-4|-|-
CASKTQGSTNEKLFF
TGTGCCAGCAAAACCCAGGGTTCCACTAATGAAAAACTGTTTTTT
>TRBV10-3|TRBJ2-7|-|-
CAISPTTDSYEQYF
TGTGCCATCAGTCCCACGACAGACTCCTACGAGCAGTACTTC
>TRBV5-4|TRBJ1-6|-|TRBD1
CASSRTTGGDSPLHF
TGTGCCAGCAGCCGGACGACAGGGGGCGATTCACCCCTCCACTTT
>TRBV24-1|TRBJ1-2|-|-
CATSDPDGGGYTF
TGTGCCACCAGTGATCCGGACGGGGGTGGCTACACCTTC
>TRBV27|TRBJ2-1|-|-
CASSFGGLYEQFF
TGTGCCAGCAGTTTTGGAGGGTTGTATGAGCAGTTCTTC
>TRBV6-5|TRBJ2-7|-|TRBD2
CASTHRSSGTYEQYF
TGTGCCAGCACCCACCGGTCTAGCGGGACTTACGAGCAGTACTTC
>TRBV3-1/TRBV3-2|TRBJ1-2|-|-
CASSQDGAVHGYTF
TGTGCCAGCAGCCAAGATGGGGCAGTACATGGCTACACCTTC
>TRBV6-5|TRBJ1-1|once|TRBD1
CASSYSDRGTEAFF
TGTGCCAGCAGTTACTCCGACAGGGGCACTGAAGCTTTCTTT
>TRBV10-2|TRBJ2-2|-|TRBD2
CASSERAGGTGELFF
TGCGCCAGCAGTGAAAGGGCGGGGGGCACCGGGGAGCTGTTTTTT
>TRBV3-1/TRBV3-2|TRBJ2-1|-|-
CASSSRTGSSYNEQFF
TGTGCCAGCAGCTCCCGAACTGGTTCTTCCTACAATGAGCAGTTCTTC
>TRBV2|TRBJ1-6|-|-
CASVERGGSYNSPLHF
TGTGCCAGCGTCGAGAGGGGAGGGTCCTATAATTCACCCCTCCACTTT
>TRBV7-3|TRBJ2-7|-|-
CASSQGGGSEQYF
TGTGCCAGCAGCCAAGGTGGTGGGAGTGAGCAGTACTTC
>TRBV5-5|TRBJ1-3|once|-
CASSWTEGNTIYF
TGTGCCAGCAGCTGGACAGAAGGAAACACCATATATTTT
>TRBV9|TRBJ2-3|-|TRBD2
CASSARLAGISTDTQYF
TGTGCCAGCAGCGCGAGACTAGCGGGGATCAGCACAGATACGCAGTATTTT
>TRBV5-1|TRBJ2-1|-|TRBD2
CASSLVSGGSSSYNEQFF
TGCGCCAGCAGCTTGGTATCGGGAGGTAGTAGCTCCTACAATGAGCAGTTCTTC
>TRBV28|TRBJ1-6|-|-
CASDGAVSPLHF
TGTGCCAGCGACGGCGCGGTCTCACCCCTCCACTTT
>TRBV7-9|TRBJ1-2|-|-
CASQVALTVNYGYTF
TGTGCCAGCCAAGTAGCCTTGACAGTGAACTATGGCTACACCTTC
>TRBV19|TRBJ1-4|-|TRBD1
CASNPGQPNEKLFF
TGTGCCAGTAACCCGGGACAGCCTAATGAAAAACTGTTTTTT
>TRBV27|TRBJ2-1|-|-
CASSWDTSSYNEQFF
TGTGCCAGCAGTTGGGACACGAGCTCCTACAATGAGCAGTTCTTC
>TRBV3-1/TRBV3-2|TRBJ2-1|few|TRBD2
CASSFSGGAGNEQFF
TGTGCCAGCAGCTTTAGCGGGGGGGCTGGCAATGAGCAGTTCTTC